The clone carrying this T cell receptor (beta chain) was seen repeatedly, ten times or more. It was with unique molecular identifiers that the TCRbeta library was prepared. TCRdb re-called the PCR reads with MiXCR, one entry per CDR3 protein. Of approximately 200,000 distinct CDR3 sequences listed, 13% to 15% are singletons. This record comes from a study of T-cell reconstitution after alpha-beta-depleted transplantation in children. J gave up 0 bases and V 0 bases, and 2 bases lay outside the gene matches. The CDR3 totals 15 residues. This TCR derives from a human donor who donated a stem cell graft to a child with acute lymphoblastic leukemia. The chain employs TRBV12-3 or TRBV12-4 and TRBJ2-7; TRBD1 agrees at 7 bases. Sequences were derived from PBMCs from the stem cell graft donor, sampled from the stem cell graft. This CDR3 reads CASSLARTGSYEQYF. The CDR3 bases are TGTGCCAGCAGTTTAGCTAGGACAGGCTCCTACGAGCAGTACTTC.